This T cell receptor beta chain is from a study of vaccination effects on CD4 cells after COVID-19. Study-wide background: Post-vaccine sample collection fell at a median of 72 days after the second dose. Supplemented with around 9.8 IU/ml IL-2 and about 10 ug/ml peptides, around 2 million PBMC per well were kept in culture.

General study results and limits: Vaccine- and infection-induced clones showed marked clonal contraction late following vaccination.

Profiling relied on immunoSEQ multiplex PCR, and the TCRdb table lists in-frame clones only, not all of them. The sample shows tens of thousands of clones, around 67% of them seen only once. With approximately 9 days of culture completed, CD4+ T cells were isolated. As their vaccination, participants received two doses of either BNT162b2 or mRNA-1273. This clone came up a few times. Antigen unknown. The germline gives CDR1 MGHRA, CDR2 YSYEKL. The CDR3 covers 16 residues. V lost 1 base to trimming and J lost 4 bases; unmatched junction nucleotides: 9. The chain uses TRBV4-1 and TRBJ2-7, with TRBD1 matching over 8 bases. This sample comprised CD4+ T cells from PBMCs cultured without peptide, obtained after COVID-19 vaccination. This clonotype was sampled from a human donor who received a COVID-19 vaccine. CDR3: CASSQAVTGARYEQYV. The CDR3 nucleotides read TGCGCCAGCAGCCAAGCGGTGACAGGGGCGAGGTACGAGCAGTACGTC.